A selection of T cell receptor beta chains follows, all from one sample in a study of control samples from healthy donors and cancer patients. Repertoires were generated with immunoSEQ multiplex PCR, while TCRdb's copy carries only in-frame clones and drops some. The sample holds fewer than 85,000 clones; about nine tenths are singletons and the top ten take approximately 14%. The sample taken for sequencing was blood. These receptors all stem from a man aged 25 to 45 in good health. Each CDR3 is given with its conserved first and last residue. A D gene is named only where the DNA matches it firmly. Clone size is shown for a subset of rows, as once, few, many or a class of expanded clone.

CDR3 protein,CDR3 DNA,D gene,V gene,clone size,J gene
CASSGVRGIQPQHF,TGTGCCAGCAGCGGGGTCAGGGGCATTCAGCCCCAGCATTTT,NA,TRBV6-5,NA,TRBJ1-5
CAISESFYEQYF,TGTGCCATCAGTGAATCCTTCTACGAGCAGTACTTC,NA,TRBV10-3,NA,TRBJ2-7
CASNPLGTSNQPQHF,TGTGCCAGTAATCCTCTCGGAACAAGCAATCAGCCCCAGCATTTT,NA,TRBV19,NA,TRBJ1-5
CASSQGPLYGYTF,TGTGCCAGCAGCCAGGGACCCTTATATGGCTACACCTTC,NA,TRBV3-1/TRBV3-2,few,TRBJ1-2
CASGTGTSGANEQFF,TGTGCCAGCGGGACCGGGACTAGCGGGGCCAATGAGCAGTTCTTC,TRBD2,TRBV27,NA,TRBJ2-1
CASSLGSGSWGETQYF,TGTGCCAGCAGCTTAGGAAGCGGGAGCTGGGGGGAGACCCAGTACTTC,TRBD2,TRBV7-6,once,TRBJ2-5
CASSLASGGLGGNEQYF,TGTGCCAGCAGCCTAGCTTCGGGTGGACTAGGAGGTAACGAGCAGTACTTC,TRBD2,TRBV7-2,NA,TRBJ2-7
CASSSGTRDMNYGYTF,TGCGCCAGCAGCTCAGGTACCAGGGATATGAACTATGGCTACACCTTC,NA,TRBV5-1,NA,TRBJ1-2
CASSPTGGNTGELFF,TGTGCCAGCAGCCCGACAGGGGGCAACACCGGGGAGCTGTTTTTT,TRBD1,TRBV4-2,NA,TRBJ2-2
CATLGGHRNQPQHF,TGTGCCACCCTTGGGGGCCACCGCAATCAGCCCCAGCATTTT,NA,TRBV19,NA,TRBJ1-5
CASSRDRGDGYTF,TGTGCCAGCAGTCGCGACAGGGGTGATGGCTACACCTTC,TRBD1,TRBV6-4,NA,TRBJ1-2
CAHGNYGYTF,TGTGCCCATGGGAACTATGGCTACACCTTC,NA,TRBV28,NA,TRBJ1-2
CAITGSGQGEVAGFNEQFF,TGTGCCATCACCGGCAGCGGACAGGGAGAGGTAGCGGGGTTCAATGAGCAGTTCTTC,NA,TRBV10-3,NA,TRBJ2-1
CASNPGQVYNEQFF,TGTGCCAGCAACCCGGGACAGGTATACAATGAGCAGTTCTTC,TRBD1,TRBV6-5,NA,TRBJ2-1
CASSLYPPRVNTDTQYF,TGTGCCAGCAGCTTATATCCTCCGAGGGTTAACACAGATACGCAGTATTTT,NA,TRBV7-9,NA,TRBJ2-3
CASSFPKNYGYTF,TGTGCCAGCAGCTTTCCTAAGAACTATGGCTACACCTTC,NA,TRBV7-8,NA,TRBJ1-2
CASSPRTDAYGYTF,TGCGCCAGCAGCCCCAGGACCGACGCCTATGGCTACACCTTC,NA,TRBV5-1,NA,TRBJ1-2
CASSAQVSFRNYEQYF,TGTGCCAGCAGCGCTCAAGTGAGTTTTAGGAACTACGAGCAGTACTTC,NA,TRBV11-2,NA,TRBJ2-7
CASSSGGTASSGANVLTF,TGCGCCAGCAGCTCGGGGGGGACGGCGAGCTCTGGGGCCAACGTCCTGACTTTC,TRBD2,TRBV5-1,NA,TRBJ2-6
CASTRGDRMNTEAFF,TGTGCCAGCACCCGGGGGGACAGAATGAACACTGAAGCTTTCTTT,TRBD1,TRBV28,NA,TRBJ1-1
CASRGRALGDDNYGYTF,TGTGCCAGCAGGGGAAGGGCTCTCGGCGATGATAACTATGGCTACACCTTC,NA,TRBV28,NA,TRBJ1-2